This is a list of T cell receptor beta chains from one sample in a study of OX40 agonist ivuxolimab in advanced cancers. Produced via immunoSEQ multiplex PCR; TCRdb's table is partial and in-frame only. The sample yields tens of thousands of clones, about 93% seen once. The sample in question was CD4+ or CD8+ T cells sorted from blood, obtained in a trial of the OX40 agonist ivuxolimab. The receptors were sampled from an adult with an advanced solid tumor such as melanoma, head and neck, liver or kidney cancer. CDR3s include the opening cysteine and the closing phenylalanine or tryptophan. A D gene is named only where the DNA matches it firmly. Size is omitted from some rows. Given values are once, few, many or a class for expanded clones.

TRBJ1-5,TRBD1,TRBV19,-,TGTGCCAGTAGCCCGGGGACAGGGCGCAATCAGCCCCAGCATTTT,CASSPGTGRNQPQHF
TRBJ2-3,-,TRBV30,-,TGTGCCTGGAGTCGTTCAGATACGCAGTATTTT,CAWSRSDTQYF
TRBJ2-7,-,TRBV25-1,-,TGTGCCAGCAGTGAGCCGACCTGGCCCCTAGTTTACGAGCAGTACTTC,CASSEPTWPLVYEQYF
TRBJ2-7,TRBD2,TRBV5-1,-,TGCGCCAGCAGCCGCCGTAGAACTAGCGGAGATTCCTACGAGCAGTACTTC,CASSRRRTSGDSYEQYF
TRBJ1-2,-,TRBV4-3,-,TGCGCCAGCAGCCAAGATGTCCAGCTGAACTATGGCTACACCTTC,CASSQDVQLNYGYTF
TRBJ1-5,TRBD1,TRBV7-9,-,TGTGCCAGCAGCTTCGCCCGGACAGGCGCTACTGATAGCAATCAGCCCCAGCATTTT,CASSFARTGATDSNQPQHF
TRBJ2-1,TRBD2,TRBV28,-,TGTGCCAGCAGTTTAAGGACTAGCCGCCGGGATGAGCAGTTCTTC,CASSLRTSRRDEQFF
TRBJ2-3,-,TRBV9,once,TGTGCCAGCAGCCTCACAGATACGCAGTATTTT,CASSLTDTQYF
TRBJ2-3,TRBD2,TRBV7-9,-,TGTGCCAGCAGCTTAGAGGGTAGCGGGAGGTCTAGCACAGATACGCAGTATTTT,CASSLEGSGRSSTDTQYF
TRBJ2-2,-,TRBV4-2,-,TGTGCCAGCAGCCTCCAACTGAACACCGGGGAGCTGTTTTTT,CASSLQLNTGELFF
TRBJ1-2,-,TRBV5-6,once,TGTGCCAGCAGCTCGACCGGAGCTAACTATGGCTACACCTTC,CASSSTGANYGYTF
TRBJ2-5,-,TRBV28,-,TGTGCCAGCACCTTCAGGCTAGCTCAAGAGACCCAGTACTTC,CASTFRLAQETQYF
TRBJ2-7,TRBD1,TRBV11-2,-,TGTGCCAGCAGCTGGGGGACAGGGGGCCGCGAGCAGTACTTC,CASSWGTGGREQYF
TRBJ2-3,-,TRBV29-1,-,TGCAGCGTTGGGTTTGGGCTGAGCACAGATACGCAGTATTTT,CSVGFGLSTDTQYF
TRBJ2-4,-,TRBV18,-,TGTGCCAGCTCACCACCGGGGCGGGGCGGGCGAGACATTCAGTACTTC,CASSPPGRGGRDIQYF
TRBJ1-1,-,TRBV7-9,few,TGTGCCAGCAGCTTAGATGGAGGGACCGAAGCTTTCTTT,CASSLDGGTEAFF
TRBJ2-1,-,TRBV9,-,TGTGCCAGCAGCGTCAAAGGGGAACTCTACAATGAGCAGTTCTTC,CASSVKGELYNEQFF
TRBJ2-1,-,TRBV4-3,-,TGCGCCAGCAGCCAAGATGTTCCAGGGAGCTCCTACAATGAGCAGTTCTTC,CASSQDVPGSSYNEQFF
TRBJ1-1,-,TRBV7-9,-,TGTGCCAGCAGCTTAGCGGGGGCAGATACCGCTATGGCTTTCTTT,CASSLAGADTAMAFF
TRBJ1-6,-,TRBV7-9,-,TGTGCCAGTCGTGCGATAGGGACCAATTCACCCCTCCACTTT,CASRAIGTNSPLHF
TRBJ2-6,TRBD1,TRBV10-3,-,TGTGCCATCAACCGACAGGGGGCTGGATCAGGGGCCAACGTCCTGACTTTC,CAINRQGAGSGANVLTF
TRBJ2-5,TRBD2,TRBV5-1,-,TGCGCCAGCAGCTTCGGGAGCGGGAGAAGAGAGACCCAGTACTTC,CASSFGSGRRETQYF
TRBJ1-2,-,TRBV4-2,-,TGTGCCAGCAGCCAAGGCGACTATGGCTACACCTTC,CASSQGDYGYTF
TRBJ1-4,-,TRBV19,-,TGTGCCAGTAGTCGGTGGGGGAATGAAAAACTGTTTTTT,CASSRWGNEKLFF